A single T cell receptor beta chain is shown here with its context. Profiled with immunoSEQ multiplex PCR; TCRdb holds only in-frame clones, not every one. Among 200,000 to 250,000 clones listed, roughly four fifths were seen once. The data were taken from a study of blood T cell repertoires in COVID-19. V dropped 0 bases and J dropped 3 bases, with 12 bases sitting between them. Germline CDR1 reads SGHRS; CDR2 reads YFSETQ. This CDR3 comprises 15 residues. The sequence was obtained from a woman of 80 years or more with COVID-19, enrolled during active disease. The sequencing sample was made of peripheral blood. The J gene is TRBJ1-1, the V gene TRBV5-1; D perhaps matches TRBD1 (5 bases). The CDR3 loop reads CASSLAGGRDTEAFF. As DNA, the CDR3 is TGCGCCAGCAGCTTGGCCGGGGGTAGGGACACTGAAGCTTTCTTT.